The rows below give T cell receptor beta chains drawn from one sample of a study of blood T cell repertoires in COVID-19. Data came from immunoSEQ multiplex PCR; TCRdb stores just in-frame clones and leaves some out. The data contain hundreds of thousands of clones, approximately 90% of them singletons. Material for sequencing was peripheral blood. The receptors originated from a woman aged 25-40 years who had recovered from COVID-19. Each CDR3 is given with its conserved first and last residue. The order of the fields is CDR3 DNA, CDR3 protein, D gene, J gene, clone size, V gene. The D gene is left open where the match is weak. The listing skips clone size in some rows; elsewhere it reads once, few, many or a size class.

CDR3nt: TGTGCCAGCAGTTCCCGGGACAGGGGGCTCTACACTGAAGCTTTCTTT; CDR3aa: CASSSRDRGLYTEAFF; d_gene: TRBD1; j_gene: TRBJ1-1; abundance: -; v_gene: TRBV6-5
CDR3nt: TGTGCCAGCAGTTTAACTGGGCTTCAAGGAAACACCATATATTTT; CDR3aa: CASSLTGLQGNTIYF; d_gene: -; j_gene: TRBJ1-3; abundance: -; v_gene: TRBV28
CDR3nt: TGTGCCAGCTCACCAGGCAGGCTTTTGGATTCACCCCTCCACTTT; CDR3aa: CASSPGRLLDSPLHF; d_gene: -; j_gene: TRBJ1-6; abundance: -; v_gene: TRBV18
CDR3nt: TGTGCCAGCTCCCGACAGGGGGCGGTAAGGATACAGAACACTGAAGCTTTCTTT; CDR3aa: CASSRQGAVRIQNTEAFF; d_gene: TRBD1; j_gene: TRBJ1-1; abundance: -; v_gene: TRBV18
CDR3nt: TGCGCCAGGGAGGGCGGGGAGCTGTTTTTT; CDR3aa: CAREGGELFF; d_gene: -; j_gene: TRBJ2-2; abundance: -; v_gene: TRBV5-1
CDR3nt: TGTGCCAGCAGCCAACAGGGTTCTAGCACAGATACGCAGTATTTT; CDR3aa: CASSQQGSSTDTQYF; d_gene: -; j_gene: TRBJ2-3; abundance: -; v_gene: TRBV7-9
CDR3nt: TGTGCCAGCAGTTACTCGCGACTAGCGGGGGGCTACGAGCAGTACTTC; CDR3aa: CASSYSRLAGGYEQYF; d_gene: TRBD2; j_gene: TRBJ2-7; abundance: -; v_gene: TRBV6-5
CDR3nt: TGTGCCAGCAGCCTCGACAGGGATTATCAGCCCCAGCATTTT; CDR3aa: CASSLDRDYQPQHF; d_gene: TRBD1; j_gene: TRBJ1-5; abundance: -; v_gene: TRBV7-2
CDR3nt: TGTGCCAGCAGCCCCACGACAGTTTTAGGGTATGGCTACACCTTC; CDR3aa: CASSPTTVLGYGYTF; d_gene: -; j_gene: TRBJ1-2; abundance: -; v_gene: TRBV7-2
CDR3nt: TGTGCCAGCAGTTTATCGGAGGGGCGCGAAGAGACCCAGTACTTC; CDR3aa: CASSLSEGREETQYF; d_gene: -; j_gene: TRBJ2-5; abundance: -; v_gene: TRBV27
CDR3nt: TGTGCCAGCAGTTTCGGCCAGCGGGAGACCCAGTACTTC; CDR3aa: CASSFGQRETQYF; d_gene: -; j_gene: TRBJ2-5; abundance: -; v_gene: TRBV12-3/TRBV12-4
CDR3nt: TGTGCCAGTAGTAGCCAAGCGAACCGGTACCAAGAGACCCAGTACTTC; CDR3aa: CASSSQANRYQETQYF; d_gene: -; j_gene: TRBJ2-5; abundance: few; v_gene: TRBV19